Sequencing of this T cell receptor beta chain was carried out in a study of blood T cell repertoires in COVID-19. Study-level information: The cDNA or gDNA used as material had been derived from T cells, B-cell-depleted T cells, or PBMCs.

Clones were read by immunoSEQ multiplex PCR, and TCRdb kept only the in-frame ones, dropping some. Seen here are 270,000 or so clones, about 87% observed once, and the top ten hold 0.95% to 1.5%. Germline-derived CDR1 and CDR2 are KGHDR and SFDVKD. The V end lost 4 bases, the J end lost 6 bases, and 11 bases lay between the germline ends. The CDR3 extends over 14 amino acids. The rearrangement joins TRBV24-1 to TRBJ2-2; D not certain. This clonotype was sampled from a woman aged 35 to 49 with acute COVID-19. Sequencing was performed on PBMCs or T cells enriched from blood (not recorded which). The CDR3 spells CATSDLRVAGELFF. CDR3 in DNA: TGTGCCACCAGTGACCTTCGGGTTGCCGGGGAGCTGTTTTTT.